The rows below give T cell receptor beta chains drawn from one sample of a study of identical twins. TCRdb re-called the 5' RACE reads with MiXCR, one entry per CDR3 protein. Altogether approximately 350,000 distinct CDR3 sequences are present, approximately 13% being singletons, with the ten largest covering approximately 7.6%. This sample also belongs to another study, concerning yellow fever vaccine responses in identical twins.

The sample taken for sequencing was CD8+ T cells sorted from blood. The receptors originated from a woman aged 18 to 35 in good health. CDR3s leave out the opening cysteine and the closing phenylalanine or tryptophan.

j_call v_call cdr3_aa
TRBJ2-1 TRBV4-1 ASSQDRGQHLYEQF
TRBJ2-3 TRBV7-9 ASSLDWTSTDTQY
TRBJ2-7 TRBV20-1 SAPKTGLDYEQY
TRBJ2-6 TRBV20-1 SARPSRGSGANVLT
TRBJ2-7 TRBV28 ASRPGTSEPEQY
TRBJ2-2 TRBV25-1 ASSARYRGPNTGELF
TRBJ1-1 TRBV6-1 ASTGFGTGVTEAF
TRBJ2-3 TRBV7-8 ASSYRGQGYTDTQY
TRBJ2-1 TRBV11-2 ASSLQSGPLGPPYDEQF
TRBJ2-3 TRBV20-1 SAISGDRGMDTQY
TRBJ2-3 TRBV28 ASSSPLAGGSTDTQY
TRBJ2-3 TRBV4-1 ASSHASSGGSTDTQY
TRBJ2-3 TRBV5-1 ASSLGTGQRSTDTQY
TRBJ2-5 TRBV24-1 ATCLAGGLETQY
TRBJ2-5 TRBV7-7 ASSLRAMRTQY
TRBJ2-5 TRBV20-1 SAPIPTGGDQETQY
TRBJ2-5 TRBV25-1 AHDRGGQETQY
TRBJ2-1 TRBV4-2 ASSQGGGNEQF
TRBJ2-5 TRBV13 ASSYPHQETQY
TRBJ2-6 TRBV12-3/TRBV12-4 ASSPYTSGANVLT
TRBJ2-1 TRBV6-5 ASTSSRRDSYNEQF
TRBJ1-2 TRBV21-1 ASSKDSSGSGGQPTYGYT
TRBJ2-1 TRBV3-1 ASSRETGSSYNEQF
TRBJ2-3 TRBV4-1 ASSQTRGPTDTQY
TRBJ1-1 TRBV12-3/TRBV12-4 ASSTRTGHTEAF
TRBJ2-7 TRBV29-1 SVDGFTGGTYEQY
TRBJ2-7 TRBV27 ASSPSSLAGGREQY
TRBJ2-1 TRBV4-1 ASSQKTSGGWNEQF
TRBJ2-1 TRBV6-5 ASSYSGQGVEF
TRBJ2-1 TRBV2 ASSGRGAGNEQF
TRBJ2-5 TRBV7-9 ASSLRTSGGRETQY
TRBJ2-2 TRBV5-1 ASSLGPGMYTGELF